This entry is about one TCR beta chain. Its antigen remains unidentified. The record originates from a study of Graves' ophthalmopathy and Graves' hyperthyroidism. Across the study: The blood sample was drawn at first diagnosis and before any treatment.

The authors amplified TCR beta CDR3 regions from RNA transcripts. Amplification began with first-round RT-PCR using HTBI primers, then second-round multiplex PCR was performed. One entry per CDR3 protein, called by TCRdb with MiXCR from the multiplex PCR reads. This sample has 350,000 to 400,000 distinct CDR3 sequences; 15% to 20% occur once, and the top ten carry roughly 1.5%. V was pared by 6 bases and J by 3 bases, with 20 bases between. This CDR3 has 16 residues. CDR1 MNHEY and CDR2 SVGEGT come from the germline V gene. Study-wide results and limits: Among expanded thyroid clonotypes above 0.001 frequency, most also occurred in blood.

The clonotype originates from a woman under 30 with Graves' ophthalmopathy. V is TRBV6-2 or TRBV6-3 and J is TRBJ1-1; D may be TRBD1 (6 bases). The sequenced sample consisted of peripheral blood. CDR3 coding DNA: TGTGCCAGCAGGACCCCGGGGGGGCGCGTTGACACTGAAGCTTTCTTT. The encoded protein is CASRTPGGRVDTEAFF.